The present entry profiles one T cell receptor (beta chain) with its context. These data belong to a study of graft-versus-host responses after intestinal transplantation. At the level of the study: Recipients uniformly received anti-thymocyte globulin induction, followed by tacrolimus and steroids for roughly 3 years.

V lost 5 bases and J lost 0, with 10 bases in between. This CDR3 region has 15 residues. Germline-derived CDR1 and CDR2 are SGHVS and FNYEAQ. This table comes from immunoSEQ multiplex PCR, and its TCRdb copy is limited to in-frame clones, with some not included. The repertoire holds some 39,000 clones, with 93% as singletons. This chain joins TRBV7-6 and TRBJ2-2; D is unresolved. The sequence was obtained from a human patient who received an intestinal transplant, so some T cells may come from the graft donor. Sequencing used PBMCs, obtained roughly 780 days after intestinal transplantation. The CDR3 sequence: CASSPQHTNTGELFF. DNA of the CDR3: TGTGCCAGCAGCCCTCAGCACACGAACACCGGGGAGCTGTTTTTT.